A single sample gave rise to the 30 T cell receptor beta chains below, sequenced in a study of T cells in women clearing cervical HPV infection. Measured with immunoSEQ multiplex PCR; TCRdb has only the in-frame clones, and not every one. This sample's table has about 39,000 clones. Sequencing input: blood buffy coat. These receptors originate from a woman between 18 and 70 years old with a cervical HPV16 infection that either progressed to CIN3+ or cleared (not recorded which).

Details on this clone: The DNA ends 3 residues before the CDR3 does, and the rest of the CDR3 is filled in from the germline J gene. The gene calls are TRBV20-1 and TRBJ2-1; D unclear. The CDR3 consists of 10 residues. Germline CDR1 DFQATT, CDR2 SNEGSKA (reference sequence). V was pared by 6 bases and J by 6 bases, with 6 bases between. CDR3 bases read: TGCAGTGCAGACTTCAATGAG. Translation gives CSADFNE. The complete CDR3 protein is CSADFNEQFF.

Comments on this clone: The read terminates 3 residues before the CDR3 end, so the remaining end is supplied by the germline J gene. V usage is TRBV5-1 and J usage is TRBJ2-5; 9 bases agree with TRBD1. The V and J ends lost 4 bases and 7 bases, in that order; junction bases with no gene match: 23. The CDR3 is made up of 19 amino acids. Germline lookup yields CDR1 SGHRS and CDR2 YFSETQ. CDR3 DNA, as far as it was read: TGCGCCAGCAGCCCCCCCGGGACAGGGTCGGTATTAGTGCAAAGGACC. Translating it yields CASSPPGTGSVLVQRT. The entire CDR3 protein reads CASSPPGTGSVLVQRTQYF.

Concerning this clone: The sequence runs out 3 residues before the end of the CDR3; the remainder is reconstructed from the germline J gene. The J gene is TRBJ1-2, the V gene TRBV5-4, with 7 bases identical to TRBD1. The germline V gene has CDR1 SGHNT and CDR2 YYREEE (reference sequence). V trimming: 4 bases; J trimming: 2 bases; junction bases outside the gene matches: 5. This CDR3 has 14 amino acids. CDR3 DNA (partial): TGTGCCAGCAGCCCTAGGGGGCAGAACTATGGC. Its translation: CASSPRGQNYG. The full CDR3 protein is CASSPRGQNYGYTF.

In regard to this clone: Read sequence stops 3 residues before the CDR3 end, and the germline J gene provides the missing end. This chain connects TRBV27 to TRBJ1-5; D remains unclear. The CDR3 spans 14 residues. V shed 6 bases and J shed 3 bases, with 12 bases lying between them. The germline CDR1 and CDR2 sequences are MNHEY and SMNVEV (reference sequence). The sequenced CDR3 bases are TGTGCCAGCAGCCGGGGAACGTTCAATCAGCCC. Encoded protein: CASSRGTFNQP. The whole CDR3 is CASSRGTFNQPQHF.

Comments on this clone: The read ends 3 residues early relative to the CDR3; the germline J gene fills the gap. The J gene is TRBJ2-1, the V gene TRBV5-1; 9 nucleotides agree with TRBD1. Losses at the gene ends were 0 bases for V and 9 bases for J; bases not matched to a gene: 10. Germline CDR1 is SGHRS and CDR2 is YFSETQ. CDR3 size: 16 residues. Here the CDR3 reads CASSLGPGQGRTEQFF. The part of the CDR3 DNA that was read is TGCGCCAGCAGCTTGGGCCCCGGACAGGGGCGTACTGAG. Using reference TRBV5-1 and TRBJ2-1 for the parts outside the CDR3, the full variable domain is KAGVTQTPRYLIKTRGQQVTLSCSPISGHRSVSWYQQTPGQGLQFLFEYFSETQRNKGNFPGRFSGRQFSNSRSEMNVSTLELGDSALYLCASSLGPGQGRTEQFFGPGTRLTVL.

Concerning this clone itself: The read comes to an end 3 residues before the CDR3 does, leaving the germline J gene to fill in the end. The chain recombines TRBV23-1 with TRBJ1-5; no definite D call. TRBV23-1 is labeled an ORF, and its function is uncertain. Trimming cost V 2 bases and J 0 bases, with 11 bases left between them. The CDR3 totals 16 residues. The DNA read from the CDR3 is TGCGCCAGCAGTCAACAGACACCTTATAGCAATCAGCCC. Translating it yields CASSQQTPYSNQP. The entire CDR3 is CASSQQTPYSNQPQHF.

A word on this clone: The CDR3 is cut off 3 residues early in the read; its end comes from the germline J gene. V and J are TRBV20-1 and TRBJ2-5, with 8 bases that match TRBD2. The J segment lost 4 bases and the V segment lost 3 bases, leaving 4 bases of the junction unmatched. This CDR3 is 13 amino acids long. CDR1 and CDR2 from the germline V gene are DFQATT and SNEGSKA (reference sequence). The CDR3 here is CSARVLAGETQYF. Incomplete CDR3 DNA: TGCAGTGCTAGGGTCCTAGCGGGAGAGACC.

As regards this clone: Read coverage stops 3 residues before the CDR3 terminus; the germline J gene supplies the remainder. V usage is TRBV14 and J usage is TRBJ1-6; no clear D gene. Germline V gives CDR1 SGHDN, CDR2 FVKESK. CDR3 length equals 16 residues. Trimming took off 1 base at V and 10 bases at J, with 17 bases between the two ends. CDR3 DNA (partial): TGTGCCAGCAGCCAAGGGAGGGCGGGTGTCGGATCACCC. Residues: CASSQGRAGVGSP. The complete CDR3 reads CASSQGRAGVGSPLHF.

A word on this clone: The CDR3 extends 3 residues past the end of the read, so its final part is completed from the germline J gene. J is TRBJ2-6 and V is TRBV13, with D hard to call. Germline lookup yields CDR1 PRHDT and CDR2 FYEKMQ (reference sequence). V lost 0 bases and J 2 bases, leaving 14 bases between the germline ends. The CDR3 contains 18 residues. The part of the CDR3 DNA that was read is TGTGCCAGCAGCTTAGGCCCAGGCAAAACCCCTGGGGCCAACGTC. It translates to CASSLGPGKTPGANV. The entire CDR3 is CASSLGPGKTPGANVLTF.

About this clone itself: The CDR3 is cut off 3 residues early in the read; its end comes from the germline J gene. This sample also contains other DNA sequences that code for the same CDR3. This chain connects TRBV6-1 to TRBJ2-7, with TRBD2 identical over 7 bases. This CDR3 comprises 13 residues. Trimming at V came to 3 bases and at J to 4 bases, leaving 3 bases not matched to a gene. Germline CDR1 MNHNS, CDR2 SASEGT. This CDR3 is CASSDGGGYEQYF. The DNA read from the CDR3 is TGTGCCAGCAGTGATGGGGGGGGGTACGAG.

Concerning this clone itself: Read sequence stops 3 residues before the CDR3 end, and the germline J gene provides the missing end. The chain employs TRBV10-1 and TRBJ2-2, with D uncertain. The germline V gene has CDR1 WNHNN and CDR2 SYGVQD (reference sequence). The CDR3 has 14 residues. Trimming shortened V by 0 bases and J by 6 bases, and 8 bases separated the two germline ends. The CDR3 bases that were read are TGCGCCAGCAGTGAGTCCTCAGGCCCCGGGGAG. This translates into CASSESSGPGE. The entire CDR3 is CASSESSGPGELFF.

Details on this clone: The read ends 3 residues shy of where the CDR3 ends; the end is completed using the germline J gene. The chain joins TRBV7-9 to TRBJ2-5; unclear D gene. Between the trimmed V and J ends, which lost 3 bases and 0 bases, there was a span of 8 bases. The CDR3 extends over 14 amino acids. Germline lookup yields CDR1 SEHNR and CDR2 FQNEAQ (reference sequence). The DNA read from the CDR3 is TGTGCCAGCAGCTTCGGTTTGCACCAAGAGACC. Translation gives CASSFGLHQET. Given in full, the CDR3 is CASSFGLHQETQYF.

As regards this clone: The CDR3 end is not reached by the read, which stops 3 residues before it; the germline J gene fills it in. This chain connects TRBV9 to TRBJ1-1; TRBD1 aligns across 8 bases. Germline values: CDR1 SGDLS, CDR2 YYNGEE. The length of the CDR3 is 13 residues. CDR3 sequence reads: CASGGGQAGPAFF. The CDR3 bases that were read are TGTGCCAGCGGAGGGGGACAGGCCGGGCCG.

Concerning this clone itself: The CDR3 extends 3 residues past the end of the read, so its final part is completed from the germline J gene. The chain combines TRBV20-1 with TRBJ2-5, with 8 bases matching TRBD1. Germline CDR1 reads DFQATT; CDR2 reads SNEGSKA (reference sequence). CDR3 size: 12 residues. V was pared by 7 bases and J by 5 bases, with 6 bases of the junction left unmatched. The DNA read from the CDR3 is TGCAGTGGCAGGGGGCGCGAGGAGACC. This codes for CSGRGREET. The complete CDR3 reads CSGRGREETQYF.

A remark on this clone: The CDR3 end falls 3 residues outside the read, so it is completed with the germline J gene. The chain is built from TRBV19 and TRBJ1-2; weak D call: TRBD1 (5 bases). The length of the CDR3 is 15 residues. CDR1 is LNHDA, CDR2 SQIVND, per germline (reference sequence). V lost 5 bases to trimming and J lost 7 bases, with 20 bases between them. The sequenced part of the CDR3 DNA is TGTGCCAGTAGTCCCCGGCGTAAGGGGCCGGGTGGC. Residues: CASSPRRKGPGG. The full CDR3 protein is CASSPRRKGPGGYTF.

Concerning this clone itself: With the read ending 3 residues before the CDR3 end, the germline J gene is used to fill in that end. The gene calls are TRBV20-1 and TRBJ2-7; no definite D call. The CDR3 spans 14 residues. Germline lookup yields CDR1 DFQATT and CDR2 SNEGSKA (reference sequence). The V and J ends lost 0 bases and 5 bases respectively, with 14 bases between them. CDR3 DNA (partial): TGCAGTGCTAGAGATCTGGTGGCAGTCCACGAG. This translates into CSARDLVAVHE. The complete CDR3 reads CSARDLVAVHEQYF.

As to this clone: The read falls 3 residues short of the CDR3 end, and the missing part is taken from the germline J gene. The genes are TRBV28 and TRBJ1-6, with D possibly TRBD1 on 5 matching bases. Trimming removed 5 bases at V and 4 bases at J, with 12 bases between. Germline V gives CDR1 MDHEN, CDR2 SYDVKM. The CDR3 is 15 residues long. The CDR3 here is CASSGAGSYNSPLHF. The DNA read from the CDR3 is TGTGCCAGCAGTGGGGCAGGGAGTTATAATTCACCC.

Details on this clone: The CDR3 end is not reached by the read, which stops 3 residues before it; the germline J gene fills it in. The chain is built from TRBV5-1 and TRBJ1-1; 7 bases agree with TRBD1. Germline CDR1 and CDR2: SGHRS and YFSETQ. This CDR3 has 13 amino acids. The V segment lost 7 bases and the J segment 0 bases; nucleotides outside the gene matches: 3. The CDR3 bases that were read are TGCGCCAGCCGGACAGGCTTGAACACTGAA. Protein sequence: CASRTGLNTE. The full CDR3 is CASRTGLNTEAFF. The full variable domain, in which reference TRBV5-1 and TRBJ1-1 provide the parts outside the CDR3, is KAGVTQTPRYLIKTRGQQVTLSCSPISGHRSVSWYQQTPGQGLQFLFEYFSETQRNKGNFPGRFSGRQFSNSRSEMNVSTLELGDSALYLCASRTGLNTEAFFGQGTRLTVV.

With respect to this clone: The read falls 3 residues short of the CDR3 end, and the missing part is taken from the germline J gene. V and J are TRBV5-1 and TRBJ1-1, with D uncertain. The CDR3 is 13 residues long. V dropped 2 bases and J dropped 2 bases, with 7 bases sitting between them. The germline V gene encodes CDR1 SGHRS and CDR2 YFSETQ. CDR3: CASSFRVNTEAFF. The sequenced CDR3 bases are TGCGCCAGCAGCTTCCGCGTTAACACTGAA.

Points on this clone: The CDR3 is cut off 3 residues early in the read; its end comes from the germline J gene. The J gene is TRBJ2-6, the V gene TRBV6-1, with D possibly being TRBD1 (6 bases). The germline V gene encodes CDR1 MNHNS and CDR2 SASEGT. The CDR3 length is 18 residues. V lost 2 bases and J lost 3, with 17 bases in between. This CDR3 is CASSESWGGTSGANVLTF. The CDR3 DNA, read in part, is TGTGCCAGCAGTGAAAGTTGGGGTGGGACAAGTGGGGCCAACGTC.

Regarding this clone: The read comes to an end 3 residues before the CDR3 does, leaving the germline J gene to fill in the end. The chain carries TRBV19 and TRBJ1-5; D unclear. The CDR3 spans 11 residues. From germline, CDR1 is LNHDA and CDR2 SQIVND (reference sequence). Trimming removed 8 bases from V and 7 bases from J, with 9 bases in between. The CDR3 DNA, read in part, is TGTGCCAGTGGGAGCGGCCAGCCC. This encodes CASGSGQP. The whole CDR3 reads CASGSGQPQHF.

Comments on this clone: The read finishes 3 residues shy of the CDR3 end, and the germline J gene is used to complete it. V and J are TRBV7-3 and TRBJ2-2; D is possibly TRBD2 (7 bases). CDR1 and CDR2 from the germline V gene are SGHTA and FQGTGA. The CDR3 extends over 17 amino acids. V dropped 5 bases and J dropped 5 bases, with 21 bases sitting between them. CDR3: CASSEGGLTVGTGELFF. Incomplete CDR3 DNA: TGTGCCAGCAGCGAGGGGGGGCTGACTGTTGGGACCGGGGAG.

Partial CDR3 DNA: TGCGCCAGCCGACTAGCGGGGGGAGACAATGAG. Translated, it gives CASRLAGGDNE. The entire CDR3 sequence reads CASRLAGGDNEQFF. The genes are TRBV10-2 and TRBJ2-1; 13 nucleotides line up with TRBD2. Sequencing ends 3 residues short of the CDR3 end; the germline J gene provides the rest. Germline V lookup: CDR1 WSHSY, CDR2 SAAADI. V was pared by 8 bases and J by 5 bases, with 3 bases of the junction left unmatched. The CDR3 spans 14 residues.

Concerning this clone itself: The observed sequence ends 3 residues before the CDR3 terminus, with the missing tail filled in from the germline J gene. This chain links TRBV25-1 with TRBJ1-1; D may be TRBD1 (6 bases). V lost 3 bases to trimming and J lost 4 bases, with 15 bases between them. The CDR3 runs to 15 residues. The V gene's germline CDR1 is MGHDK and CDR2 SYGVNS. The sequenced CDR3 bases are TGTGCCAGCAGTGAGGGCCAGACAGGCCTCACTGAA. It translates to CASSEGQTGLTE. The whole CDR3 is CASSEGQTGLTEAFF.

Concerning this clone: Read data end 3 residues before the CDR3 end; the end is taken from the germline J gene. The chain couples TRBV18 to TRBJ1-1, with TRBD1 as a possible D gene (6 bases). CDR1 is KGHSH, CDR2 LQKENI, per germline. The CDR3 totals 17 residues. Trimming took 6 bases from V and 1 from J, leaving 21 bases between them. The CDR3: CASSTRQATVANTEAFF. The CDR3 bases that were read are TGTGCCAGCTCGACGCGACAGGCTACAGTCGCGAACACTGAA.

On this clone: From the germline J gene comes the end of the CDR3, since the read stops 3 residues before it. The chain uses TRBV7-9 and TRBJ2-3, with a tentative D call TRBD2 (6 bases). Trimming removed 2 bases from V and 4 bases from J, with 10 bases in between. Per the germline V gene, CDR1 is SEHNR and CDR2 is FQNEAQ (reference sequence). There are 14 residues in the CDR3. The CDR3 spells CASSLNGGPDTQYF. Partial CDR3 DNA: TGTGCCAGCAGCTTAAACGGGGGACCAGATACG.

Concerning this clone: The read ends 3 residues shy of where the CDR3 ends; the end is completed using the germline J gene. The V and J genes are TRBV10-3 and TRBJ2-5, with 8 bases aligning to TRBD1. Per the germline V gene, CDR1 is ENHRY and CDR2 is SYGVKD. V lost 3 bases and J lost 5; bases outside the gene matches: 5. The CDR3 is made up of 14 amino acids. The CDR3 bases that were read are TGTGCCATCAGTGAAAGGACAGGGCTGGAGACC. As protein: CAISERTGLET. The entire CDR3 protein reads CAISERTGLETQYF.

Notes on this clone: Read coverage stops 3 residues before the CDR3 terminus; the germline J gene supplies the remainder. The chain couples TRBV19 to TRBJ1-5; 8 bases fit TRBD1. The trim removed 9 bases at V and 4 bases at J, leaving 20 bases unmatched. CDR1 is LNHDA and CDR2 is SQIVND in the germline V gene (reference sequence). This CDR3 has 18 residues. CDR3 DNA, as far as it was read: TGTGCCAGCCGGACCGGGCAGGGGGCGGGAGATTGGAATCAGCCC. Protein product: CASRTGQGAGDWNQP. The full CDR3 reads CASRTGQGAGDWNQPQHF.

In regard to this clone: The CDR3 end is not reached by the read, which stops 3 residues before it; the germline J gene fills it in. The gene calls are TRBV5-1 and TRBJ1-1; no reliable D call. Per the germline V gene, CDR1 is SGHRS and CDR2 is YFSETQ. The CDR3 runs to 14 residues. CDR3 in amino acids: CASSLGAMKEKAFF. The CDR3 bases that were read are TGCGCCAGCAGCTTGGGTGCGATGAAAGAGAAA.

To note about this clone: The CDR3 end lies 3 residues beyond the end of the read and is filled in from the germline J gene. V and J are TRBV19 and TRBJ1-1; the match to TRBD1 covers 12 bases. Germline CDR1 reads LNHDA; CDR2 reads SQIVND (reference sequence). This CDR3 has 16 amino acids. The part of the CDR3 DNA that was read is TGTGCCAGTAGGCCTAAGCCGGGACAGGGGGCTGTTGGA. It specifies CASRPKPGQGAVG. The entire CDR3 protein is CASRPKPGQGAVGAFF.